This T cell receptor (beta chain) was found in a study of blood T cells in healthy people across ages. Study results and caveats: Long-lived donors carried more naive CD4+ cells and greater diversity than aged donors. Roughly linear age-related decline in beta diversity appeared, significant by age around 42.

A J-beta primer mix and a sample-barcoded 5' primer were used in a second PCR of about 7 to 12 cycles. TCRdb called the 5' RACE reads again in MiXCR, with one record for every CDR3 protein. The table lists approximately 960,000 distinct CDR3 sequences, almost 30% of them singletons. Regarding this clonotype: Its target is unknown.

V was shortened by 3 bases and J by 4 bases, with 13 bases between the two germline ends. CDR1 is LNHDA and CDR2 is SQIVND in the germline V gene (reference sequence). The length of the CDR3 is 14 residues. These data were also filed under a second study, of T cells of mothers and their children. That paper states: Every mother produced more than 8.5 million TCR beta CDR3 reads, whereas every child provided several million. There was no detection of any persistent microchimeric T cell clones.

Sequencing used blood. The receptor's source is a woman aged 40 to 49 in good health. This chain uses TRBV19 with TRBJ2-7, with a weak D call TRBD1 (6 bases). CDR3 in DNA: TGTGCCAGTAGTATCCCCGGGACACGGTACGAGCAGTACTTC. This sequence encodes CASSIPGTRYEQYF.